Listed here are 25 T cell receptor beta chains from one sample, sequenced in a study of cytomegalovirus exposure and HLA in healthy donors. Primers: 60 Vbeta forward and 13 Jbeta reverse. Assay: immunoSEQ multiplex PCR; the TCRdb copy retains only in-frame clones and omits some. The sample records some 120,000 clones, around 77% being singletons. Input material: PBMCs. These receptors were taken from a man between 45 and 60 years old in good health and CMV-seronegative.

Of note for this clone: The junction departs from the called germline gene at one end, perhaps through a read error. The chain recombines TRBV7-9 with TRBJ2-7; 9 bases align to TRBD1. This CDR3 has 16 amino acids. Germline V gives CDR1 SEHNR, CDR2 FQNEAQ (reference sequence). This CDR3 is CASSKIGTGSSYEQHF. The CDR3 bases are TGTGCCAGCAGCAAAATAGGGACAGGGTCATCCTACGAGCAGCACTTC.

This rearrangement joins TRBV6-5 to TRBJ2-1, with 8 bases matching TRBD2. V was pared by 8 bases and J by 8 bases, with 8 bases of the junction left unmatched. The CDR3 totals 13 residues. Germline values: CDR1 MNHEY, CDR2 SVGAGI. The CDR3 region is CASARGGRDEQFF. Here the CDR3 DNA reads TGTGCCAGCGCCCGGGGGGGGCGCGATGAGCAGTTCTTC.

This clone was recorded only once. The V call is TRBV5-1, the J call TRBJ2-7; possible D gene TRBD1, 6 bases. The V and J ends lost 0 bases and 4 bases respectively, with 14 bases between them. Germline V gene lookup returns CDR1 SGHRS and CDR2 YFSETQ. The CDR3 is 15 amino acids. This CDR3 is CASSLAGVLPYEQYF. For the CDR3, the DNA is TGCGCCAGCAGCTTGGCAGGGGTCCTCCCGTACGAGCAGTACTTC.

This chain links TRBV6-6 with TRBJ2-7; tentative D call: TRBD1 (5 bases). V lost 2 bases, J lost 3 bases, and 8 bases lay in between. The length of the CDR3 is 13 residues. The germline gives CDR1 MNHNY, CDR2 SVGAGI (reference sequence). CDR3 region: CASSYVTDYEQYF. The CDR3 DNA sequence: TGTGCCAGCAGTTACGTGACAGACTACGAGCAGTACTTC.

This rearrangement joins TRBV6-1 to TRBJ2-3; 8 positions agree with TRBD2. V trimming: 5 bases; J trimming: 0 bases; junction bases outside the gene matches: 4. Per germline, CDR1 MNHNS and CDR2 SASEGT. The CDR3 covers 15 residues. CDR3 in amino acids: CASSTLAASTDTQYF. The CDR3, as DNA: TGTGCCAGCAGTACACTAGCGGCTAGCACAGATACGCAGTATTTT.

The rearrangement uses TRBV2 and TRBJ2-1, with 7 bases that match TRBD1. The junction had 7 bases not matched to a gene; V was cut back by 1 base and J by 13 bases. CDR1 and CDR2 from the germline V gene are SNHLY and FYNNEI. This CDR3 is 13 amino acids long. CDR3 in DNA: TGTGCCAGCAGTGAAGGACAGGGAATAGCTCAGTTCTTC. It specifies CASSEGQGIAQFF.

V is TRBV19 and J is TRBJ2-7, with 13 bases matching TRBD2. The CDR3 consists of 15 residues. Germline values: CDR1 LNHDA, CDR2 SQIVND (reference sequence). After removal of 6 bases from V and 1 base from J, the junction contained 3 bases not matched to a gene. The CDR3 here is CASRRTSGSSYEQYF. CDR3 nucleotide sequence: TGTGCCAGTAGACGGACTAGCGGGAGTTCCTACGAGCAGTACTTC.

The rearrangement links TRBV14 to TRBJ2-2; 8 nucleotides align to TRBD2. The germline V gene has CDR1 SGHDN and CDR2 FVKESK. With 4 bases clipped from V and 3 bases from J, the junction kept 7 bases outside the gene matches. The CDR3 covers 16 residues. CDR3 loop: CASSPGLVVHTGELFF. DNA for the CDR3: TGTGCCAGCAGCCCGGGACTAGTCGTCCACACCGGGGAGCTGTTTTTT.

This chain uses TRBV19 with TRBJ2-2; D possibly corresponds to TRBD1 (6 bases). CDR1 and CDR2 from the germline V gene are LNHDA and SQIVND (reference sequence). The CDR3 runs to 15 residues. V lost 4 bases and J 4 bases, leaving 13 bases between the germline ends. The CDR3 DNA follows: TGTGCCAGTAGTAAACAGGGTTCCTTCACCGGGGAGCTGTTTTTT. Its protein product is CASSKQGSFTGELFF.

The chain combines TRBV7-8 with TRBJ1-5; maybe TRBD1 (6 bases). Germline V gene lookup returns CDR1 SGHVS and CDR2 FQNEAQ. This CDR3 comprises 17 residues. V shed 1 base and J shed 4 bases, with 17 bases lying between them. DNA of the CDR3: TGTGCCAGCAGCTTAGTTGTAGGGGGGGTGGGTAATCAGCCCCAGCATTTT. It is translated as CASSLVVGGVGNQPQHF.

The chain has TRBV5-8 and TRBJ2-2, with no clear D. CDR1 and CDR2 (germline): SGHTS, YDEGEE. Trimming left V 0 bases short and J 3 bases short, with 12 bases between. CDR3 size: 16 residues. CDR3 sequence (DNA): TGTGCCAGCAGCTTGGAACCAGGCCTATACACCGGGGAGCTGTTTTTT. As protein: CASSLEPGLYTGELFF.

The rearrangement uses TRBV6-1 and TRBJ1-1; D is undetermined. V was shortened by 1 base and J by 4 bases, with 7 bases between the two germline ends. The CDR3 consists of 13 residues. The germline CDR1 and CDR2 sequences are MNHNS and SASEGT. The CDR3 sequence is CASSEGTLTEAFF. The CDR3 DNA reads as TGTGCCAGCAGTGAAGGGACTCTCACTGAAGCTTTCTTT.

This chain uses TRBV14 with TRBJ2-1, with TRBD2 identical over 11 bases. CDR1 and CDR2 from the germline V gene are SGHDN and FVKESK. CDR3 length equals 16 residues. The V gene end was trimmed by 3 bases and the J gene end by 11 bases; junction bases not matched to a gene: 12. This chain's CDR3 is CASSQEIAGGRNQQFF. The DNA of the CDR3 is TGTGCCAGCAGCCAGGAGATAGCGGGAGGGCGGAATCAGCAGTTCTTC. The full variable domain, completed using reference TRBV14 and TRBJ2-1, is EAGVTQFPSHSVIEKGQTVTLRCDPISGHDNLYWYRRVMGKEIKFLLHFVKESKQDESGMPNNRFLAERTGGTYSTLKVQPAELEDSGVYFCASSQEIAGGRNQQFFGPGTRLTVL.

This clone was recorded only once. CDR3 DNA sequence: TGTGCCAGTAGGAATCTGGCGGGAGAGTCCTACGAGCAGTACTTC. Protein sequence: CASRNLAGESYEQYF. The rearrangement joins TRBV19 to TRBJ2-7, with 7 bases identical to TRBD2. The CDR3 contains 15 residues. CDR1 LNHDA and CDR2 SQIVND come from the germline V gene (reference sequence). The V segment lost 6 bases and the J segment 1 base; nucleotides outside the gene matches: 9. Supplemented by reference TRBV19 and TRBJ2-7, the full variable domain reads DGGITQSPKYLFRKEGQNVTLSCEQNLNHDAMYWYRQDPGQGLRLIYYSQIVNDFQKGDIAEGYSVSREKKESFPLTVTSAQKNPTAFYLCASRNLAGESYEQYFGPGTRLTVT.

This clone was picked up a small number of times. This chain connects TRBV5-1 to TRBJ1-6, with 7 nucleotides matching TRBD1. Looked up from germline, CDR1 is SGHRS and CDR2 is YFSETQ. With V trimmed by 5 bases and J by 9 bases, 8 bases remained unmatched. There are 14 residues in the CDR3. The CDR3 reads CASRRDSRTSPLHF. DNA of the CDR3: TGCGCCAGCAGACGGGACAGCAGGACTTCACCCCTCCACTTT.

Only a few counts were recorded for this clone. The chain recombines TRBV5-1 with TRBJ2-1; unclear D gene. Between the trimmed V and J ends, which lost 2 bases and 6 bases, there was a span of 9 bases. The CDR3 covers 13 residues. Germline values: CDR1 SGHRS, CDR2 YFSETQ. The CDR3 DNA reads TGCGCCAGCAGCTTAGAGGTCGGCAATGAGCAGTTCTTC. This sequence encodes CASSLEVGNEQFF.

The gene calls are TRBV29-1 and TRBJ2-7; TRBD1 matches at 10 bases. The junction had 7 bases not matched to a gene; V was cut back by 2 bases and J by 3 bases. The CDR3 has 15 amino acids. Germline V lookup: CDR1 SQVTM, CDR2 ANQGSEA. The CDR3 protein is CSVEWTGGMIYEQYF. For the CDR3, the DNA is TGCAGCGTTGAATGGACAGGGGGAATGATCTACGAGCAGTACTTC.

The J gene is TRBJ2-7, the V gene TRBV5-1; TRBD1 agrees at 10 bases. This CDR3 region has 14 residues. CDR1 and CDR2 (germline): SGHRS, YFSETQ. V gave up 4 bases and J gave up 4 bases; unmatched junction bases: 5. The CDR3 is CASSQRDRGYEQYF. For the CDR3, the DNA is TGCGCCAGCAGCCAACGGGACAGGGGATACGAGCAGTACTTC. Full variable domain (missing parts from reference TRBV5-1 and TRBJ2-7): KAGVTQTPRYLIKTRGQQVTLSCSPISGHRSVSWYQQTPGQGLQFLFEYFSETQRNKGNFPGRFSGRQFSNSRSEMNVSTLELGDSALYLCASSQRDRGYEQYFGPGTRLTVT.

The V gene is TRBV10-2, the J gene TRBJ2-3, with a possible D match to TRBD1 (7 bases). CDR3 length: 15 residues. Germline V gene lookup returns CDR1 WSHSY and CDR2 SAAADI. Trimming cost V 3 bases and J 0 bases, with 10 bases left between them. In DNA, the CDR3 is TGCGCCAGCAGTGACCAGGGGGGTAGCACAGATACGCAGTATTTT. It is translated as CASSDQGGSTDTQYF.

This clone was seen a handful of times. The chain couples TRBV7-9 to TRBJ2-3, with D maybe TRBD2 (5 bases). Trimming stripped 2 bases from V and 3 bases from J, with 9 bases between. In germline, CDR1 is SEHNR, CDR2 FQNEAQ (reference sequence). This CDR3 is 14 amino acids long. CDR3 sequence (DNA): TGTGCCAGCAGCTTATGGGGAGCTACAGATACGCAGTATTTT. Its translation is CASSLWGATDTQYF.

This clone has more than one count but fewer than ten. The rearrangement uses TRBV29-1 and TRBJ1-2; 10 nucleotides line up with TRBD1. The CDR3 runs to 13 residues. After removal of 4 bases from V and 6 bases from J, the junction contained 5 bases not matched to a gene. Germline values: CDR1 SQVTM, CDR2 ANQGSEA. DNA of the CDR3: TGCAGCGTTGTGGGGACAGGGGTCGATGGCTACACCTTC. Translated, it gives CSVVGTGVDGYTF.

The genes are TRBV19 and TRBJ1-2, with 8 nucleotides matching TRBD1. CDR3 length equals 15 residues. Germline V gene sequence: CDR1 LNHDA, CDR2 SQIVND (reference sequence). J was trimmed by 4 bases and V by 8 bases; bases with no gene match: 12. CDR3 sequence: CASGSAGQGAYGYTF. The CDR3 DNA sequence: TGTGCCAGTGGATCAGCGGGGCAGGGGGCCTATGGCTACACCTTC. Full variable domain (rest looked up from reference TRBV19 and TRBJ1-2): DGGITQSPKYLFRKEGQNVTLSCEQNLNHDAMYWYRQDPGQGLRLIYYSQIVNDFQKGDIAEGYSVSREKKESFPLTVTSAQKNPTAFYLCASGSAGQGAYGYTFGSGTRLTVV.

CDR3 DNA sequence: TGTGCCAGGGCGGGAGGGCCGGGACACAATGAGCAGTTCTTC. Encoded protein: CARAGGPGHNEQFF. The rearrangement uses TRBV19 and TRBJ2-1; 9 bases fit TRBD2. V lost 9 bases to trimming and J lost 5 bases; unmatched junction nucleotides: 8. This CDR3 has 14 amino acids. CDR1 is LNHDA and CDR2 is SQIVND in the germline V gene (reference sequence).

The CDR3 sequence is CATGANEQFF. The DNA for the CDR3 is TGTGCCACAGGGGCCAATGAGCAGTTCTTC. The chain carries TRBV15 and TRBJ2-1; D might be TRBD1 (5 bases). CDR1 and CDR2 (germline): LNHNV, YYDKDF (reference sequence). The CDR3 contains 10 residues. V was cut by 9 bases and J by 6 bases, with 6 bases left in between. The entire variable domain, with the rest obtained from reference TRBV15 and TRBJ2-1, is as follows: DAMVIQNPRYQVTQFGKPVTLSCSQTLNHNVMYWYQQKSSQAPKLLFHYYDKDFNNEADTPDNFQSRRPNTSFCFLDIRSPGLGDTAMYLCATGANEQFFGPGTRLTVL.

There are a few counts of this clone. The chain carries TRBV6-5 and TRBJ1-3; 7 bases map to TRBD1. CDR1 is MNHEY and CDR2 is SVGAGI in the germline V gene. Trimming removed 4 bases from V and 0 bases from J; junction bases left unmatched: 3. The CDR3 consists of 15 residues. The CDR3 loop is CASSSRGSSGNTIYF. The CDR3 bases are TGTGCCAGCAGTTCCAGGGGGAGCTCTGGAAACACCATATATTTT.